What follows are 22 T cell receptor beta chains derived from one specimen sequenced in a study of cytomegalovirus exposure and HLA in healthy donors. The PCR was carried out with 60 Vbeta primers and 13 Jbeta primers. The method was immunoSEQ multiplex PCR; TCRdb's version includes in-frame clones alone and lacks a portion of them. Seen here are more than 95,000 clones, more than 65% observed once, and the top ten hold about 7.5%. The sample was PBMCs. Receptors originate from a middle-aged man in good health and CMV-seropositive.

The chain uses TRBV7-2 and TRBJ2-5, with 16 bases matching TRBD2. This CDR3 is built from 14 residues. After removal of 5 bases from V and 13 bases from J, the junction contained 7 bases not matched to a gene. CDR1 SGHTA and CDR2 FQGNSA come from the germline V gene. Here the CDR3 reads CASSKGLAGGRTYF. Written as DNA, the CDR3 is TGTGCCAGCAGCAAGGGACTAGCGGGGGGGCGGACGTACTTC.

The V gene is TRBV18, the J gene TRBJ1-1; the D gene is possibly TRBD1 (6 bases). This CDR3 region has 14 residues. With 2 bases removed from V and 4 bases from J, the gap between germline ends came to 11 bases. CDR1 and CDR2 (germline): KGHSH, LQKENI. The CDR3 region is CASSPTGITTEAFF. As DNA, the CDR3 is TGTGCCAGCTCACCAACAGGGATCACCACTGAAGCTTTCTTT.

The rearrangement uses TRBV7-6 and TRBJ1-5; D is undetermined. This CDR3 has 14 residues. CDR1 is SGHVS and CDR2 is FNYEAQ in the germline V gene. V was pared by 1 base and J by 4 bases, with 8 bases between. CDR3 nucleotide sequence: TGTGCCAGCAGCTTAGGAGCGGGAAATCAGCCCCAGCATTTT. The encoded protein is CASSLGAGNQPQHF.

As DNA, the CDR3 is TGTGCCAGCACAGGGTTTATTGAACAGCCCCAGCATTTT. Residues: CASTGFIEQPQHF. V gene TRBV6-5 combines with J gene TRBJ1-5, with D tentatively TRBD1 (5 bases). The germline V gene encodes CDR1 MNHEY and CDR2 SVGAGI. The CDR3 runs to 13 residues. Trimming took 7 bases from V and 7 from J, leaving 14 bases between them.

This rearrangement joins TRBV11-3 to TRBJ2-7; tentatively, D is TRBD2 (6 bases). Germline V lookup: CDR1 SGHNT, CDR2 YENEEA. The CDR3 loop spans 14 amino acids. Trimming removed 5 bases at V and 2 bases at J, with 13 bases between. The CDR3 nucleotides read TGTGCCAGCAGCGGGGAGGAGGGGCCCTACGAGCAGTACTTC. Its protein is CASSGEEGPYEQYF.

This sequence joins TRBV6-6 and TRBJ2-2; D might be TRBD1 (5 bases). Trimming removed 6 bases at V and 4 bases at J, with 15 bases between. Germline values: CDR1 MNHNY, CDR2 SVGAGI (reference sequence). The CDR3 totals 15 residues. The CDR3 spells CASRLRRQLTGELFF. The CDR3 nucleotides read TGTGCCAGCAGGCTCCGCCGACAGCTCACCGGGGAGCTGTTTTTT.

The chain is built from TRBV9 and TRBJ1-5; TRBD1 matches at 8 bases. CDR3 length: 15 residues. Germline loops: CDR1 SGDLS, CDR2 YYNGEE. Trimming cost V 3 bases and J 4 bases; bases outside gene matches: 6. The CDR3 DNA reads TGTGCCAGCAGCGCCACAGGGGGGGGGAATCAGCCCCAGCATTTT. Translating gives CASSATGGGNQPQHF.

The genes are TRBV4-1 and TRBJ2-5, with D tentatively TRBD2 (7 bases). V lost 4 bases to trimming and J lost 5 bases, with 14 bases between them. CDR3 length: 14 amino acids. CDR1 and CDR2 (germline): MGHRA, YSYEKL. Here the CDR3 DNA reads TGCGCCAGCAGCCCCGAGGGGGGGCGGGAGACCCAGTACTTC. Residues: CASSPEGGRETQYF.

The J gene is TRBJ1-1, the V gene TRBV28, with TRBD1 as a possible D gene (6 bases). Germline CDR1 reads MDHEN; CDR2 reads SYDVKM. V was cut by 7 bases and J by 0 bases, with 15 bases left in between. This CDR3 is 15 amino acids long. CDR3 nucleotide sequence: TGTGCCAGCAAGGAGGGGGGGGGACTGAACACTGAAGCTTTCTTT. This codes for CASKEGGGLNTEAFF.

There are a few counts of this clone. This sequence joins TRBV19 and TRBJ2-5; TRBD1 agrees at 7 bases. Germline V lookup: CDR1 LNHDA, CDR2 SQIVND (reference sequence). The CDR3 has 16 residues. V shed 4 bases and J 2 bases; nucleotides not matched to a gene: 10. CDR3 sequence (DNA): TGTGCCAGTAGTAGGTTACCGGGACAGCTACAAGAGACCCAGTACTTC. This codes for CASSRLPGQLQETQYF. Based on the CDR3 plus reference TRBV19 and TRBJ2-5, the full variable domain is DGGITQSPKYLFRKEGQNVTLSCEQNLNHDAMYWYRQDPGQGLRLIYYSQIVNDFQKGDIAEGYSVSREKKESFPLTVTSAQKNPTAFYLCASSRLPGQLQETQYFGPGTRLLVL.

The chain is built from TRBV7-9 and TRBJ1-1; 8 bases are shared with TRBD1. The length of the CDR3 is 15 residues. V dropped 1 base and J dropped 3; count of bases not matched to a gene: 4. Germline CDR1 SEHNR, CDR2 FQNEAQ (reference sequence). As DNA, the CDR3 is TGTGCCAGCAGCTTAGATCCGACAGGGGACACTGAAGCTTTCTTT. The encoded protein is CASSLDPTGDTEAFF.

The chain combines TRBV7-2 with TRBJ2-5; D is unresolved. The DNA end is more similar to TRBJ2-7, so the J call may be wrong. This CDR3 contains 12 residues. CDR1 and CDR2 from the germline V gene are SGHTA and FQGNSA. The CDR3 DNA reads TGTGCCAGCAGCCCCCATACTTTCGAGCAGTACTTC. Protein sequence: CASSPHTFEQYF.

V and J are TRBV6-5 and TRBJ2-5; tentative D call: TRBD1 (6 bases). Germline CDR1 and CDR2: MNHEY and SVGAGI. Trimming took off 2 bases at V and 0 bases at J, with 10 bases between the two ends. The CDR3 spans 15 residues. The CDR3 sequence: CASSYGRGYQETQYF. In DNA form, the CDR3 reads TGTGCCAGCAGTTACGGCAGGGGTTACCAAGAGACCCAGTACTTC.

The chain links TRBV28 to TRBJ2-5, with 9 bases identical to TRBD1. Germline CDR1 and CDR2: MDHEN and SYDVKM. The CDR3 extends over 15 amino acids. V shed 6 bases, J shed 2 bases, and the junction held 7 bases outside the gene matches. CDR3 sequence reads: CASRGGQGFQETQYF. The CDR3, as DNA: TGTGCCAGCAGGGGGGGACAGGGATTTCAAGAGACCCAGTACTTC.

The V call is TRBV6-6, the J call TRBJ1-1; 8 bases match TRBD1. The CDR3 is 15 amino acids. V lost 6 bases, J lost 3 bases, and 9 bases stayed unmatched. The germline V gene encodes CDR1 MNHNY and CDR2 SVGAGI (reference sequence). CDR3 loop: CASSGQGAGDTEAFF. In DNA, the CDR3 is TGTGCCAGCAGCGGACAGGGAGCAGGAGACACTGAAGCTTTCTTT.

The chain couples TRBV5-6 to TRBJ2-1; unclear D gene. This CDR3 region has 17 residues. The ends were cut back, 2 bases at V and 0 bases at J, with 15 bases in the middle. Germline V CDR1 and CDR2: SGHDT, YYEEEE. The CDR3 bases are TGTGCCAGCAGCTTAGCAAGTTGGGCGAACTCCTACAATGAGCAGTTCTTC. Amino acid sequence: CASSLASWANSYNEQFF.

This chain joins TRBV27 and TRBJ2-7, with 15 bases that match TRBD2. The ends lost 5 bases at V and 2 bases at J; junction bases unmatched: 7. The CDR3 is made up of 17 amino acids. Germline CDR1 and CDR2: MNHEY and SMNVEV (reference sequence). DNA for the CDR3: TGTGCCAGCAGTCTCGGACTAGCGGGAGGGATCCCCTACGAGCAGTACTTC. Residues: CASSLGLAGGIPYEQYF.

This clone was recorded once. The chain carries TRBV7-2 and TRBJ2-7; 13 bases line up with TRBD2. Germline lookup yields CDR1 SGHTA and CDR2 FQGNSA. There are 14 residues in the CDR3. With 5 bases clipped from V and 6 bases from J, the junction kept 4 bases outside the gene matches. For the CDR3, the DNA is TGTGCCAGCAGCGAACTAGCGGGGGGGCTCGAGCAGTACTTC. Its protein is CASSELAGGLEQYF.

This clone appeared a few times. J is TRBJ2-7 and V is TRBV4-1; 9 bases align to TRBD2. Per germline, CDR1 MGHRA and CDR2 YSYEKL. This CDR3 region has 16 residues. V shed 2 bases, J shed 4 bases, and the junction held 9 bases outside the gene matches. This chain's CDR3 is CASSQRHSGSVYEQYF. DNA of the CDR3: TGCGCCAGCAGCCAACGCCATAGCGGGAGCGTTTACGAGCAGTACTTC.

The chain links TRBV4-3 to TRBJ1-1, with D perhaps matching TRBD1 (6 bases). The CDR3 contains 16 residues. Germline assignment: CDR1 LGHNA and CDR2 YSLEER. Between the trimmed V and J ends, which lost 2 bases and 1 base, there was a span of 14 bases. The CDR3 bases are TGCGCCAGCAGCCAAAACCTACAGGGAAGGAACACTGAAGCTTTCTTT. Translation: CASSQNLQGRNTEAFF.

The gene calls are TRBV12-5 and TRBJ2-1, with D possibly matching TRBD1 (5 bases). The germline V and J ends were trimmed by 0 bases and 8 bases, with 20 bases remaining between them. Per germline, CDR1 LGHNT and CDR2 FRNRAP. There are 17 residues in the CDR3. CDR3 loop: CASGLVRARVPEDEQFF. The DNA for the CDR3 is TGTGCTAGTGGTTTGGTACGGGCCAGGGTTCCAGAGGATGAGCAGTTCTTC.

This sequence joins TRBV11-3 and TRBJ2-3; 7 bases line up with TRBD2. The ends lost 2 bases at V and 2 bases at J; junction bases unmatched: 4. The CDR3 has 15 residues. Germline CDR1 and CDR2: SGHNT and YENEEA. The CDR3 DNA is TGTGCCAGCAGCTTACGAGCGGGGTTCACAGATACGCAGTATTTT. Protein sequence: CASSLRAGFTDTQYF.